This T cell receptor beta chain was captured in a study of T cell responses to AZD1222 COVID-19 vaccine. Study-level findings and limits: Donors, mostly white British, included more females; clonal diversity was possibly underestimated. Repertoires were obtained solely post-peak T cell response.

Profiling relied on immunoSEQ multiplex PCR, and the TCRdb table lists in-frame clones only, not all of them. The sample contains roughly 100,000 clones, around nine tenths of which appear only once. Germline assignment: CDR1 WSHSY and CDR2 SAAADI. Between the trimmed V and J ends, which lost 6 bases and 2 bases, there was a span of 4 bases. This CDR3 has 11 amino acids. A note on this clone: Its antigen remains unknown.

This chain uses TRBV10-2 with TRBJ1-1; D is ambiguous. The source was peripheral blood, collected on day 0 of AZD1222 vaccination. This receptor was obtained from an adult in good health. The CDR3 loop reads CASSHNTEAFF. CDR3 DNA: TGCGCCAGCAGCCACAACACTGAAGCTTTCTTT.